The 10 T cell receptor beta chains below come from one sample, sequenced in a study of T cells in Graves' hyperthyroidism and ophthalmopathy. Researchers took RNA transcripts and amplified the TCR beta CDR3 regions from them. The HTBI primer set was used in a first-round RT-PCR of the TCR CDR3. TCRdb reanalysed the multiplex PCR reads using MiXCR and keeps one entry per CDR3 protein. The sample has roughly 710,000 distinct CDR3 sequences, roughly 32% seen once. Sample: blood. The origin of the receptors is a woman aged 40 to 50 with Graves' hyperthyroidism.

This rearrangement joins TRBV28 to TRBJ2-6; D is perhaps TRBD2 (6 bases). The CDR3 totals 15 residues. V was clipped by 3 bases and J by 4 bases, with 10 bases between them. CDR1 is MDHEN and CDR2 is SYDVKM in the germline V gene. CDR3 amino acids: CASSFGGVGANVLTF. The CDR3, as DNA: TGTGCCAGCAGTTTCGGAGGGGTCGGGGCCAACGTCCTGACTTTC.

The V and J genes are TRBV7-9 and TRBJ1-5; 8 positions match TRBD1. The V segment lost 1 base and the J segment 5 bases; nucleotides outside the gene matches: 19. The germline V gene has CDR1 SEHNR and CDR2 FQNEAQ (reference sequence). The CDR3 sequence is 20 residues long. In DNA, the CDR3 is TGTGCCAGCAGCTTAGTTCCGCAGGGGGCTATCAGAGAGGGGGATCAGCCCCAGCATTTT. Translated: CASSLVPQGAIREGDQPQHF.

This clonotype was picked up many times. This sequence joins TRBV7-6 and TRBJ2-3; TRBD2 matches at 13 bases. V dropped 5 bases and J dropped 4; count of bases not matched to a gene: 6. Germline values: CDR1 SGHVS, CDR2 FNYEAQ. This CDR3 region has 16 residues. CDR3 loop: CASSPLAGGLADTQYF. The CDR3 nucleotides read TGTGCCAGCAGCCCACTAGCGGGAGGGCTAGCAGATACGCAGTATTTT.

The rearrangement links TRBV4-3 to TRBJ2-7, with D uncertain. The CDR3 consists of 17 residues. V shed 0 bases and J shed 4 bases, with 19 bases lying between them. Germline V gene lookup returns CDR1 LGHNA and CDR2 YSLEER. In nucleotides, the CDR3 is TGCGCCAGCAGCCAAGAGATTTCTCGGGCCGATTATTACGAGCAGTACTTC. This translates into CASSQEISRADYYEQYF.

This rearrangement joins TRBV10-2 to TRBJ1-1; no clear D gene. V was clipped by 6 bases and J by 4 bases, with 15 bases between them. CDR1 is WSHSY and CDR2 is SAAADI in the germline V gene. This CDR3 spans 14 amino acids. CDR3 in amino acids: CASSHQTPSTEAFF. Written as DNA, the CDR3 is TGCGCCAGCAGCCACCAGACTCCGAGCACTGAAGCTTTCTTT.

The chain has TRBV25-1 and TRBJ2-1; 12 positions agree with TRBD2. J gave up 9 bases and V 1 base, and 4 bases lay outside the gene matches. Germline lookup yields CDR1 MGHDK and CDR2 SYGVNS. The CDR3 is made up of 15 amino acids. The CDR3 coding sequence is TGTGCCAGCAGTGAATTTACTAGCGGGGGGAGTGAGCAGTTCTTC. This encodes CASSEFTSGGSEQFF. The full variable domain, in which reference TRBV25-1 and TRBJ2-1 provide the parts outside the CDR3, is EADIYQTPRYLVIGTGKKITLECSQTMGHDKMYWYQQDPGMELHLIHYSYGVNSTEKGDLSSESTVSRIRTEHFPLTLESARPSHTSQYLCASSEFTSGGSEQFFGPGTRLTVL.

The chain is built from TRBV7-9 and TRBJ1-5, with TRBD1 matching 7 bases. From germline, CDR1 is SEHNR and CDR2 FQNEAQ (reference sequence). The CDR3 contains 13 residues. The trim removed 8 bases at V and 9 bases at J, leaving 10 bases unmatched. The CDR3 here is CASGRERQGPQHF. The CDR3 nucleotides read TGTGCCAGCGGACGGGAACGACAGGGGCCCCAGCATTTT.

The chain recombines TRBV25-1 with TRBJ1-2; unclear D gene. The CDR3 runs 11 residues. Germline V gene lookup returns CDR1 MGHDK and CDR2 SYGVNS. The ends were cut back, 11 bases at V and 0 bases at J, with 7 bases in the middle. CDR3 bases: TGTGCCGACTTATCTAACTATGGCTACACCTTC. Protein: CADLSNYGYTF.

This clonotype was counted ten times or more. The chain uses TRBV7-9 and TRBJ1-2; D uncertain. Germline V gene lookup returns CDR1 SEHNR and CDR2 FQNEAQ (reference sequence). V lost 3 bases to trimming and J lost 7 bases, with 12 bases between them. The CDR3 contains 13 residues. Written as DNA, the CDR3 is TGTGCCAGCAGCTTGGCCTCGGCTTCTGGCTACACCTTC. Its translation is CASSLASASGYTF.

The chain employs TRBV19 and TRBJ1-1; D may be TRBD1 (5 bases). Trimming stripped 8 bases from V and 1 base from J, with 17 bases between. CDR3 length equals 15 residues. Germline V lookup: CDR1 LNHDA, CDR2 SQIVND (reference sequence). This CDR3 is CASHTGTGWNTEAFF. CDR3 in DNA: TGTGCCAGTCATACTGGTACAGGCTGGAACACTGAAGCTTTCTTT.